Given below is one T cell receptor (beta chain) in context. Antigen specificity is unknown. Looked up from germline, CDR1 is MDHEN and CDR2 is SYDVKM. The CDR3 sequence is 15 residues long. The ends lost 5 bases at V and 5 bases at J; junction bases unmatched: 11. This donor had no CMV serostatus on record. The record originates from a study of cytomegalovirus exposure and HLA in healthy donors. Whole-study findings and limits: A later analysis associated roughly 15,000 TCR beta sequences with HLA alleles at a 0.05 false discovery rate. Across donors, presence/absence analyses took sequencing depth to be roughly uniform. For TCR beta chains, V- and J-gene trimming was later linked to a missense DCLRE1C variant.

PCR employed 60 Vbeta and 13 Jbeta primers. TCRdb keeps only in-frame clones here, not all; method: immunoSEQ multiplex PCR. This sample yields some 120,000 clones, of which around four fifths are seen a single time; just over 1% belongs to the top ten. The genes are TRBV28 and TRBJ2-5; 7 positions match TRBD1. The sequence was collected from a human donor in good health. The sequenced material came from PBMCs. CDR3 DNA sequence: TGTGCCAGCAGTGGGACAGTCGGCATTTCGGAGACCCAGTACTTC. Translated, it gives CASSGTVGISETQYF.